This T cell receptor beta chain derives from a study of T cell changes during pregnancy in multiple sclerosis. The CDR3 runs 14 residues. The ends lost 6 bases at V and 5 bases at J; junction bases unmatched: 9. In germline, CDR1 is MNHEY, CDR2 SVGAGI. Measured with immunoSEQ multiplex PCR; TCRdb has only the in-frame clones, and not every one. This sample has around 75,000 clones, with more than 70% found just once. The rearrangement uses TRBV6-5 and TRBJ2-7; 8 bases are a match to TRBD1. The TCR comes from a female donor in good health, enrolled as a control in a pregnancy study. Sequenced material: peripheral blood, taken in the first trimester of pregnancy. The CDR3 sequence: CASRMDRALNEQYF. The CDR3 nucleotides are TGTGCCAGCAGGATGGACAGGGCATTAAACGAGCAGTACTTC.